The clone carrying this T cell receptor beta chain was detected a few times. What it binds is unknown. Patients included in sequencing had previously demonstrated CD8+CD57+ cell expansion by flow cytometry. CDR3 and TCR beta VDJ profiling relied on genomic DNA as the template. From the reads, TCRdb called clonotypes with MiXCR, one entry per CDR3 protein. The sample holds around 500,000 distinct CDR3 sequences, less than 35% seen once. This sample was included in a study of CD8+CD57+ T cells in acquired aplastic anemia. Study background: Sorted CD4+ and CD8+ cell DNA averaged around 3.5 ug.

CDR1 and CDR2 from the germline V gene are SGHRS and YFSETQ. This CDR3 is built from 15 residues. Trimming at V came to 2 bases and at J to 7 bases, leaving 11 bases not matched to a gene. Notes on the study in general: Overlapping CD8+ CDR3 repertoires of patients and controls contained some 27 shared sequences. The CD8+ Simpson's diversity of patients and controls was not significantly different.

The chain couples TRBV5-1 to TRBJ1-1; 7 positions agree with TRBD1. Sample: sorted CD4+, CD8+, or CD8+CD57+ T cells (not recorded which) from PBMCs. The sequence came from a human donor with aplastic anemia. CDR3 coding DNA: TGCGCCAGCAGCTTCCACACAGGGGATGCGGGTGAAGCTTTCTTT. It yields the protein CASSFHTGDAGEAFF. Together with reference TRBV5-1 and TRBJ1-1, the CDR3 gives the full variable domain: KAGVTQTPRYLIKTRGQQVTLSCSPISGHRSVSWYQQTPGQGLQFLFEYFSETQRNKGNFPGRFSGRQFSNSRSEMNVSTLELGDSALYLCASSFHTGDAGEAFFGQGTRLTVV.